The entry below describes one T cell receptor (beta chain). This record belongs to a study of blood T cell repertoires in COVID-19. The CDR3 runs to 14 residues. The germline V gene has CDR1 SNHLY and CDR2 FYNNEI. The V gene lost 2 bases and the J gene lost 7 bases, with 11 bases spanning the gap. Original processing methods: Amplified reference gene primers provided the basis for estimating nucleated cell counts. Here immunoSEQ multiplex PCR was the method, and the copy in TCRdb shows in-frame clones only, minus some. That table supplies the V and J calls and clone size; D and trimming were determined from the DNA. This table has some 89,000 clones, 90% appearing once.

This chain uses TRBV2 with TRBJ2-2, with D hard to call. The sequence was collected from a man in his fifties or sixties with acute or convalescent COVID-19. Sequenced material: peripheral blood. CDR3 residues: CASSEQTAHGELFF. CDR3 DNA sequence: TGTGCCAGCAGTGAACAGACTGCTCACGGGGAGCTGTTTTTT.